This note documents a single T cell receptor (beta chain) sequence. Its antigen is still unknown. The data were obtained in a study of T cell repertoires in ileal Crohn's disease. Study-level findings and limits: High-frequency clones were more common in sorted CD8 than CD4 cells.

Assay used: immunoSEQ multiplex PCR; TCRdb lists only in-frame clones, some missing. The sample holds roughly 13,000 clones, less than 80% seen once. Germline V gene lookup returns CDR1 ENHRY and CDR2 SYGVKD. The CDR3 is made up of 16 amino acids. The V end lost 5 bases, the J end lost 1 base, and 16 bases lay between the germline ends. Sample time point: inflamed ileum from the surgical specimen. The chain combines TRBV10-3 with TRBJ2-3, with D perhaps TRBD1 (6 bases). Sample: ileal tissue. This sequence originates from an adult with Crohn's disease. DNA for the CDR3: TGTGCCATCAGTTCGGACCGACAGGCCGGCACAGATACGCAGTATTTT. Protein: CAISSDRQAGTDTQYF.